Below, 11 T cell receptor beta chains from the same sample are listed, as sequenced in a study of blood T cell repertoires in COVID-19. The table came from immunoSEQ multiplex PCR; TCRdb's copy has only in-frame clones and leaves some out. The sample holds approximately 85,000 clones, roughly 87% seen once. Source material: peripheral blood. The receptor set was obtained from a woman between 45 and 60 years old with active or convalescent COVID-19.

The chain carries TRBV5-4 and TRBJ2-1; 11 bases fit TRBD2. Germline CDR1 is SGHNT and CDR2 is YYREEE (reference sequence). The CDR3 covers 20 residues. V was pared by 2 bases and J by 7 bases, with 20 bases of the junction left unmatched. The CDR3 is CASSFSLGTSGPTLSNEQFF. The CDR3 region has the DNA TGTGCCAGCAGCTTTTCATTAGGGACTAGCGGTCCGACCTTGAGTAATGAGCAGTTCTTC.

The V and J genes are TRBV6-2 or TRBV6-3 and TRBJ2-1, with TRBD2 matching over 7 bases. Germline loops: CDR1 MNHEY, CDR2 SVGEGT. V was pared by 2 bases and J by 0 bases, with 16 bases of the junction left unmatched. CDR3 size: 20 residues. In nucleotides, the CDR3 is TGTGCCAGCAGTTACCCCCTCCTCCGACCGGGACTACCCTCCTACAATGAGCAGTTCTTC. This translates into CASSYPLLRPGLPSYNEQFF.

This clone was counted a single time. J is TRBJ2-5 and V is TRBV7-3; 8 nucleotides match TRBD1. The germline V gene has CDR1 SGHTA and CDR2 FQGTGA. J lost 2 bases, V lost 2 bases, and 4 bases had no gene match. This CDR3 region has 15 residues. The CDR3 DNA sequence: TGTGCCAGCAGCTTAGGACAGGGAGTTCAAGAGACCCAGTACTTC. Translation gives CASSLGQGVQETQYF.

J is TRBJ2-2 and V is TRBV19; 10 bases are shared with TRBD1. Losses at the gene ends were 9 bases for V and 10 bases for J; bases not matched to a gene: 11. The CDR3 is 14 residues long. Germline V CDR1 and CDR2: LNHDA, SQIVND (reference sequence). The CDR3 DNA follows: TGTGCCAGCACTCCGACAGGGGGCACGACGGAGCTGTTTTTT. Translating it yields CASTPTGGTTELFF.

The chain links TRBV6-5 to TRBJ1-1; unclear D gene. V lost 2 bases and J lost 1, with 8 bases in between. CDR1 MNHEY and CDR2 SVGAGI come from the germline V gene. This CDR3 is built from 14 residues. The CDR3 nucleotides are TGTGCCAGCAGTTACGTTACTGAGAACACTGAAGCTTTCTTT. Translation: CASSYVTENTEAFF.

The genes are TRBV6-1 and TRBJ1-3, with D unclear. Germline CDR1 reads MNHNS; CDR2 reads SASEGT. The V gene lost 3 bases and the J gene lost 4 bases, with 10 bases spanning the gap. The CDR3 is 14 amino acids. The CDR3 protein is CASSDAGAGNTIYF. The CDR3 region has the DNA TGTGCCAGCAGTGACGCGGGAGCCGGAAACACCATATATTTT.

This clone is labeled medium-sized. Distinct nucleotide sequences in the sample also encode this CDR3. This rearrangement joins TRBV4-3 to TRBJ1-4; 7 bases fit TRBD1. The CDR3 spans 16 residues. CDR1 and CDR2 from the germline V gene are LGHNA and YSLEER. The V gene end was trimmed by 0 bases and the J gene end by 4 bases; junction bases not matched to a gene: 5. CDR3 loop: CASSQDLTGSNEKLFF. In nucleotides, the CDR3 is TGCGCCAGCAGCCAAGATCTGACAGGGAGTAATGAAAAACTGTTTTTT.

The V call is TRBV19, the J call TRBJ1-6, with D unclear. Trimming removed 3 bases at V and 6 bases at J, with 12 bases between. The V gene's germline CDR1 is LNHDA and CDR2 SQIVND (reference sequence). The CDR3 is made up of 15 amino acids. CDR3 residues: CASSIGGSINSPLHF. In nucleotides, the CDR3 is TGTGCCAGTAGTATCGGAGGGAGTATTAATTCACCCCTCCACTTT.

The rearrangement joins TRBV4-1 to TRBJ2-7; maybe TRBD2 (6 bases). Trimming left V 4 bases short and J 4 bases short, with 11 bases between. CDR3 length: 13 residues. Germline-derived CDR1 and CDR2 are MGHRA and YSYEKL. The CDR3 sequence is CASSPGTDYEQYF. In DNA, the CDR3 is TGCGCCAGCAGCCCAGGGACTGATTACGAGCAGTACTTC.

This clone has just one count. V and J are TRBV10-3 and TRBJ2-3; 7 positions agree with TRBD2. The ends lost 4 bases at V and 5 bases at J; junction bases unmatched: 6. There are 14 residues in the CDR3. Germline assignment: CDR1 ENHRY and CDR2 SYGVKD. CDR3 sequence: CAISGPGLRDTQYF. CDR3 coding DNA: TGTGCCATCAGTGGACCGGGACTAAGAGATACGCAGTATTTT.

The V gene is TRBV27, the J gene TRBJ2-3; D may be TRBD1 (5 bases). The CDR3 loop spans 13 amino acids. Looked up from germline, CDR1 is MNHEY and CDR2 is SMNVEV (reference sequence). Trimming took off 6 bases at V and 3 bases at J, with 10 bases between the two ends. The CDR3 loop is CASRKTATDTQYF. The CDR3 DNA is TGTGCCAGCAGAAAGACAGCTACAGATACGCAGTATTTT.